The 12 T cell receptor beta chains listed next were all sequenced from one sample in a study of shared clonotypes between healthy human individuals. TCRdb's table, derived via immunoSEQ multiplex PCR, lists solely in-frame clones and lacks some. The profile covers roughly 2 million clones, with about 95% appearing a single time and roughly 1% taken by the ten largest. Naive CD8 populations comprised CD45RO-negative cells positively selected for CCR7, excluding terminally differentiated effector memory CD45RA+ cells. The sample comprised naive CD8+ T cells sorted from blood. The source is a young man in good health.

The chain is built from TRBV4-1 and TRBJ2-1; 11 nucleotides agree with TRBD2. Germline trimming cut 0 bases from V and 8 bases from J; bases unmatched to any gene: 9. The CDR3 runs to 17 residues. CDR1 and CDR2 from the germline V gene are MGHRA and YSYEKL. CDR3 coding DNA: TGCGCCAGCAGCCAAGATACGATAGCGGGAGGGCCAGATGAGCAGTTCTTC. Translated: CASSQDTIAGGPDEQFF.

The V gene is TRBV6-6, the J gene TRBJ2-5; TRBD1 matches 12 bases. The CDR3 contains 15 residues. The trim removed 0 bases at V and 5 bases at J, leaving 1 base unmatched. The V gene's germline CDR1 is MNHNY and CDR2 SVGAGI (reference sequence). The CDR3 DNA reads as TGTGCCAGCAGTTACTCCGGGACAGGGGGCGAGACCCAGTACTTC. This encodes CASSYSGTGGETQYF.

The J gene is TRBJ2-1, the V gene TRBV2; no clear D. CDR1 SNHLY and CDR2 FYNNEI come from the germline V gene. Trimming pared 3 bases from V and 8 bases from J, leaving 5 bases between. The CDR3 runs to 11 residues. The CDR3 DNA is TGTGCCAGCAGTGAGGTGGATGAGCAGTTCTTC. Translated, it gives CASSEVDEQFF.

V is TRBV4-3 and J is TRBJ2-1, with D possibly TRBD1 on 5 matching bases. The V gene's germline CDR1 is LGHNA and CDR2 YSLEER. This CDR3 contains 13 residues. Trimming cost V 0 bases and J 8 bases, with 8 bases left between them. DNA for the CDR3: TGCGCCAGCAGCCAAGAAGGGGCTGATGAGCAGTTCTTC. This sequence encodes CASSQEGADEQFF.

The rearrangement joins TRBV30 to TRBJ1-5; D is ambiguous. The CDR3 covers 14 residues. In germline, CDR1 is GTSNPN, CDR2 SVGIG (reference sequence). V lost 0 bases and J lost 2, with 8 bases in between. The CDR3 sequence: CAWSVREGNQPQHF. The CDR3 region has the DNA TGTGCCTGGAGTGTACGGGAGGGCAATCAGCCCCAGCATTTT.

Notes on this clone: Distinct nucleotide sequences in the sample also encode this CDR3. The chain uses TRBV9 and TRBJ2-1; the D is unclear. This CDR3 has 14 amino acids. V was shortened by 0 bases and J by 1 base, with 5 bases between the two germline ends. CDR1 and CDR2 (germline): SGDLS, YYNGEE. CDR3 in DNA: TGTGCCAGCAGCGTAGGTCAGTCCTACAATGAGCAGTTCTTC. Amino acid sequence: CASSVGQSYNEQFF.

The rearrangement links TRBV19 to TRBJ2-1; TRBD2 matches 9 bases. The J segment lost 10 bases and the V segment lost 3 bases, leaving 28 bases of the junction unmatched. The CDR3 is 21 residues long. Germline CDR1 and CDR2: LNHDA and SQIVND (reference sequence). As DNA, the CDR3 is TGTGCCAGTAGTATTAGGTGGGGAGCTAGCGGGGCCTTTAGTCCCCCCCCGGAGCAGTTCTTC. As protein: CASSIRWGASGAFSPPPEQFF.

The CDR3 DNA is TGCAGCGTTGAATTAGAGAATACAGATACGCAGTATTTT. Amino acid sequence: CSVELENTDTQYF. The chain joins TRBV29-1 to TRBJ2-3; no firm D call. Trimming took 2 bases from V and 3 from J, leaving 9 bases between them. CDR3 length: 13 amino acids. Germline CDR1 and CDR2: SQVTM and ANQGSEA.

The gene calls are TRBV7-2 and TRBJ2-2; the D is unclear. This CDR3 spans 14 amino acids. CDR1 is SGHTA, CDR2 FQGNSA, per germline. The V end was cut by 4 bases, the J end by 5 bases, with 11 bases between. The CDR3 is CASSSITPTGELFF. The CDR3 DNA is TGTGCCAGCAGCTCGATCACTCCTACCGGGGAGCTGTTTTTT. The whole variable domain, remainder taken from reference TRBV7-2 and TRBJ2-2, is GAGVSQSPSNKVTEKGKDVELRCDPISGHTALYWYRQSLGQGLEFLIYFQGNSAPDKSGLPSDRFSAERTGGSVSTLTIQRTQQEDSAVYLCASSSITPTGELFFGEGSRLTVL.

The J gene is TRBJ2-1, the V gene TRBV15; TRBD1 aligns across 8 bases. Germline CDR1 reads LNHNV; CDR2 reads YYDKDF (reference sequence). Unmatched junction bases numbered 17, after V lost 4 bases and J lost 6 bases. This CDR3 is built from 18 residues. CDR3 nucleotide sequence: TGTGCCACCAGCACCTACGCCCCGACAGGGGAAGTAACCAATGAGCAGTTCTTC. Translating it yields CATSTYAPTGEVTNEQFF. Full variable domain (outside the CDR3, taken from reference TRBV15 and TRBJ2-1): DAMVIQNPRYQVTQFGKPVTLSCSQTLNHNVMYWYQQKSSQAPKLLFHYYDKDFNNEADTPDNFQSRRPNTSFCFLDIRSPGLGDTAMYLCATSTYAPTGEVTNEQFFGPGTRLTVL.

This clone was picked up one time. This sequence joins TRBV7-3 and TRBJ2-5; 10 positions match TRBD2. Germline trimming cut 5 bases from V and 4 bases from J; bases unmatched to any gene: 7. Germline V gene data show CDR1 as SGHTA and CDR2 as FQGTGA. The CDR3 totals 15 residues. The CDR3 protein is CASSEAGTSAETQYF. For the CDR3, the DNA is TGTGCCAGCAGCGAAGCCGGGACTAGCGCAGAGACCCAGTACTTC.

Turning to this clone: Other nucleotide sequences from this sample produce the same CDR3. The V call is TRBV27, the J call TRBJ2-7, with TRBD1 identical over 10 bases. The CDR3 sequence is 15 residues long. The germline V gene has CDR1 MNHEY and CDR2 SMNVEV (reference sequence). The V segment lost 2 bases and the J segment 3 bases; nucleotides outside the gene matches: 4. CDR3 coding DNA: TGTGCCAGCAGTTTAATTGGGACAGGGGACTACGAGCAGTACTTC. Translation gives CASSLIGTGDYEQYF.